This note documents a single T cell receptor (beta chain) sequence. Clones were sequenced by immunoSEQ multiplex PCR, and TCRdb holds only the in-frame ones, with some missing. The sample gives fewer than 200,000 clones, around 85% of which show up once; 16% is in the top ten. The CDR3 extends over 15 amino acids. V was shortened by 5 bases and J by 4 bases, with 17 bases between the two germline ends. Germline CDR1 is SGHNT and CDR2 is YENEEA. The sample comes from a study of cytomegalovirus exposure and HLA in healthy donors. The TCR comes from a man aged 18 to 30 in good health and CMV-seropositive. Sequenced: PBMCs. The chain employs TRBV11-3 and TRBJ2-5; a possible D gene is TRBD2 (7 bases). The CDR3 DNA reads TGTGCCAGCAGCCCACAGGCGGGGGCGGGAGAGACCCAGTACTTC. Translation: CASSPQAGAGETQYF. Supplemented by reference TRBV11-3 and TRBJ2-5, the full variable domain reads EAGVVQSPRYKIIEKKQPVAFWCNPISGHNTLYWYLQNLGQGPELLIRYENEEAVDDSQLPKDRFSAERLKGVDSTLKIQPAELGDSAVYLCASSPQAGAGETQYFGPGTRLLVL.